One sample yielded the 23 T cell receptor beta chains listed below, sequenced in a study of tissue T cells after allogeneic stem cell transplantation. Profiling relied on immunoSEQ multiplex PCR, and the TCRdb table lists in-frame clones only, not all of them. This sample yields around 40,000 clones, of which roughly 92% are seen a single time; 3.8% belongs to the top ten. Sample: blood, taken before transplantation. The receptors were gathered from a woman aged 40-70 years who later had graft-versus-host disease after an allogeneic stem cell transplant.

V gene TRBV9 combines with J gene TRBJ2-1, with 7 bases matching TRBD2. This CDR3 has 13 amino acids. J lost 7 bases, V lost 0 bases, and 1 base had no gene match. Germline V gives CDR1 SGDLS, CDR2 YYNGEE. The CDR3 region is CASSVGGGNEQFF. The DNA for the CDR3 is TGTGCCAGCAGCGTAGGGGGAGGGAATGAGCAGTTCTTC.

The rearrangement joins TRBV6-6 to TRBJ1-1; TRBD1 might be the D (5 bases). The CDR3 has 16 residues. Per the germline V gene, CDR1 is MNHNY and CDR2 is SVGAGI (reference sequence). Trimming cost V 5 bases and J 0 bases, with 16 bases left between them. The CDR3 nucleotides are TGTGCCAGCAGTCCTCTCCCGGGGGGGTTGAACACTGAAGCTTTCTTT. It translates to CASSPLPGGLNTEAFF.

The V call is TRBV25-1, the J call TRBJ1-1, with TRBD1 matching over 7 bases. V trimming: 3 bases; J trimming: 5 bases; junction bases outside the gene matches: 6. CDR3 length: 14 residues. The germline V gene encodes CDR1 MGHDK and CDR2 SYGVNS. The CDR3 is CASSDKGAGTEAFF. The DNA for the CDR3 is TGTGCCAGCAGTGACAAGGGGGCGGGGACTGAAGCTTTCTTT. The full variable domain, in which reference TRBV25-1 and TRBJ1-1 provide the parts outside the CDR3, is EADIYQTPRYLVIGTGKKITLECSQTMGHDKMYWYQQDPGMELHLIHYSYGVNSTEKGDLSSESTVSRIRTEHFPLTLESARPSHTSQYLCASSDKGAGTEAFFGQGTRLTVV.

The J gene is TRBJ2-7, the V gene TRBV3-1 (or the pseudogene TRBV3-2), with 7 bases aligning to TRBD1. CDR1 and CDR2 from the germline V gene are LGHDT and YNNKEL (reference sequence). The ends lost 5 bases at V and 4 bases at J; junction bases unmatched: 8. This CDR3 spans 14 amino acids. CDR3 DNA: TGTGCCAGCAGCTTACAGGGGACAAGATACGAGCAGTACTTC. This translates into CASSLQGTRYEQYF.

CDR3 sequence: CASRTGELFF. The CDR3 region has the DNA TGTGCCAGCCGCACCGGGGAGCTGTTTTTT. The chain is built from TRBV27 and TRBJ2-2; D call uncertain. The CDR3 runs 10 residues. Germline V gene sequence: CDR1 MNHEY, CDR2 SMNVEV (reference sequence). V was pared by 8 bases and J by 4 bases, with 2 bases between.

This chain links TRBV5-6 with TRBJ2-7, with no clear D. The germline V gene encodes CDR1 SGHDT and CDR2 YYEEEE. The V gene lost 2 bases and the J gene lost 9 bases, with 15 bases spanning the gap. This CDR3 is built from 13 residues. In DNA, the CDR3 is TGTGCCAGCAGCTTAATCTATGGGATTCGGCAGTACTTC. Translating it yields CASSLIYGIRQYF. The variable domain in full, completed from reference TRBV5-6 and TRBJ2-7, reads DAGVTQSPTHLIKTRGQQVTLRCSPKSGHDTVSWYQQALGQGPQFIFQYYEEEERQRGNFPDRFSGHQFPNYSSELNVNALLLGDSALYLCASSLIYGIRQYFGPGTRLTVT.

The chain has TRBV19 and TRBJ2-4; D might be TRBD1 or TRBD2, each matching 5 bases. V dropped 4 bases and J dropped 7 bases, with 17 bases sitting between them. The length of the CDR3 is 15 residues. The germline V gene encodes CDR1 LNHDA and CDR2 SQIVND (reference sequence). The CDR3 here is CASSTTRDPVNIQYF. The DNA of the CDR3 is TGTGCCAGTAGTACGACCCGGGACCCCGTGAACATTCAGTACTTC.

The chain uses TRBV30 and TRBJ2-7; 7 bases line up with TRBD1. There are 15 residues in the CDR3. V shed 3 bases, J shed 1 base, and the junction held 9 bases outside the gene matches. Germline-derived CDR1 and CDR2 are GTSNPN and SVGIG (reference sequence). Here the CDR3 reads CAWRASGTASYEQYF. The CDR3 nucleotides are TGTGCCTGGAGGGCATCCGGGACAGCGTCCTACGAGCAGTACTTC. The entire variable domain, with the rest obtained from reference TRBV30 and TRBJ2-7, is as follows: SQTIHQWPATLVQPVGSPLSLECTVEGTSNPNLYWYRQAAGRGLQLLFYSVGIGQISSEVPQNLSASRPQDRQFILSSKKLLLSDSGFYLCAWRASGTASYEQYFGPGTRLTVT.

V and J are TRBV5-1 and TRBJ2-3; the D gene is possibly TRBD2 (5 bases). CDR1 is SGHRS, CDR2 YFSETQ, per germline. The CDR3 extends over 15 amino acids. V was pared by 4 bases and J by 0 bases, with 12 bases between. CDR3 nucleotide sequence: TGCGCCAGCAGCCCACGGGGTCTGAGCACAGATACGCAGTATTTT. Residues: CASSPRGLSTDTQYF.

This clone was detected only once. The chain carries TRBV5-4 and TRBJ2-1; a weak D match, TRBD1 (5 bases). From germline, CDR1 is SGHNT and CDR2 YYREEE (reference sequence). V dropped 3 bases and J dropped 5 bases, with 15 bases sitting between them. CDR3 length equals 15 residues. The CDR3 DNA sequence: TGTGCCAGCAGCTGGCCCCTTCAGGGCCACAATGAGCAGTTCTTC. It is translated as CASSWPLQGHNEQFF.

Comment on this clone: At one end, the junction sequence differs from germline, possibly due to a read error. This chain uses TRBV7-2 with TRBJ2-7, with TRBD2 as a possible D gene (6 bases). The CDR3 runs to 15 residues. Germline loops: CDR1 SGHTA, CDR2 FQGNSA. The CDR3 reads CASSIAPGLLYEQYF. The CDR3 DNA follows: TGTGCCAGCAGCATAGCCCCGGGACTCCTTTACGAGCAGTACTTC.

The chain couples TRBV18 to TRBJ2-7, with 9 bases matching TRBD1. This CDR3 region has 14 residues. Germline-derived CDR1 and CDR2 are KGHSH and LQKENI. Trimming removed 5 bases from V and 7 bases from J; junction bases left unmatched: 9. CDR3 DNA sequence: TGTGCCAGCTCATCAGACAGGGGGTTGGGGGAGCAGTACTTC. It yields the protein CASSSDRGLGEQYF.

CDR3 protein: CASSQAGRTEAFF. The CDR3 nucleotides read TGTGCCAGCAGCCAAGCGGGAAGGACTGAAGCTTTCTTT. The rearrangement joins TRBV3-1 (or the pseudogene TRBV3-2) to TRBJ1-1, with unresolved D. Germline CDR1 LGHDT, CDR2 YNNKEL (reference sequence). The CDR3 sequence is 13 residues long. Deletions cut 1 base from V and 5 bases from J, with 8 bases between.

This clone was observed a single time. The chain has TRBV7-2 and TRBJ1-1; D not certain. Germline lookup yields CDR1 SGHTA and CDR2 FQGNSA. The V gene lost 3 bases and the J gene lost 4 bases, with 18 bases spanning the gap. There are 16 residues in the CDR3. The CDR3 is CASSFEPKIAGTEAFF. CDR3 coding DNA: TGTGCCAGCAGCTTCGAGCCAAAAATAGCGGGCACTGAAGCTTTCTTT. Drawing the rest from reference TRBV7-2 and TRBJ1-1, the complete variable domain is GAGVSQSPSNKVTEKGKDVELRCDPISGHTALYWYRQSLGQGLEFLIYFQGNSAPDKSGLPSDRFSAERTGGSVSTLTIQRTQQEDSAVYLCASSFEPKIAGTEAFFGQGTRLTVV.

CDR3 region: CASSYTRNNSPLHF. The CDR3 DNA reads as TGTGCCAGCAGTTACACCCGGAACAATTCACCCCTCCACTTT. V gene TRBV6-2 or TRBV6-3 combines with J gene TRBJ1-6; no firm D call. The V gene lost 2 bases and the J gene lost 7 bases, with 9 bases spanning the gap. Looked up from germline, CDR1 is MNHEY and CDR2 is SVGEGT. The CDR3 loop spans 14 amino acids.

The chain is built from TRBV5-1 and TRBJ2-7; D possibly uses TRBD1 or TRBD2 (5 bases each). CDR3 length: 14 amino acids. CDR1 and CDR2 (germline): SGHRS, YFSETQ. Between the trimmed V and J ends, which lost 4 bases and 3 bases, there was a span of 14 bases. CDR3: CASSPSRGDYEQYF. CDR3 coding DNA: TGCGCCAGCAGCCCCTCAAGGGGAGACTACGAGCAGTACTTC. The full variable domain, rest sourced from reference TRBV5-1 and TRBJ2-7, is KAGVTQTPRYLIKTRGQQVTLSCSPISGHRSVSWYQQTPGQGLQFLFEYFSETQRNKGNFPGRFSGRQFSNSRSEMNVSTLELGDSALYLCASSPSRGDYEQYFGPGTRLTVT.

The chain combines TRBV7-2 with TRBJ1-3; D is unresolved. This CDR3 has 16 amino acids. V lost 1 base and J lost 0, with 10 bases in between. From germline, CDR1 is SGHTA and CDR2 FQGNSA. Here the CDR3 DNA reads TGTGCCAGCAGCTTAGGGCCAGGACGCTCTGGAAACACCATATATTTT. It yields the protein CASSLGPGRSGNTIYF.

The chain employs TRBV20-1 and TRBJ1-5; 8 bases fit TRBD1. The end of the DNA aligns better with TRBJ2-3, so the J call may be wrong. The germline V gene has CDR1 DFQATT and CDR2 SNEGSKA (reference sequence). The CDR3 has 14 residues. The CDR3 nucleotides are TGCAGTGCTAGTAACAGGGGGGATTGGCAGCCCCAGTATTTT. It yields the protein CSASNRGDWQPQYF.

This chain uses TRBV19 with TRBJ2-7, with 9 bases matching TRBD1. This CDR3 is 14 amino acids long. The germline CDR1 and CDR2 sequences are LNHDA and SQIVND (reference sequence). Trimming at V came to 3 bases and at J to 3 bases, leaving 3 bases not matched to a gene. The CDR3 is CASSILGQGYEQYF. For the CDR3, the DNA is TGTGCCAGTAGTATTTTGGGACAGGGCTACGAGCAGTACTTC.

CDR3 in DNA: TGCGCCAGCAGCCCCCTAGCGGGAGGGGTCTACGAGCAGTACTTC. Translated: CASSPLAGGVYEQYF. The chain couples TRBV5-1 to TRBJ2-7; 12 bases agree with TRBD2. Germline V gene sequence: CDR1 SGHRS, CDR2 YFSETQ. The CDR3 contains 15 residues. After removal of 4 bases from V and 3 bases from J, the junction contained 5 bases not matched to a gene.

This chain joins TRBV19 and TRBJ2-1, with TRBD2 matching 14 bases. With V trimmed by 2 bases and J by 8 bases, 8 bases remained unmatched. The CDR3 runs 17 residues. The germline V gene encodes CDR1 LNHDA and CDR2 SQIVND (reference sequence). This chain's CDR3 is CASSITRPGLAGDEQFF. As DNA, the CDR3 is TGTGCCAGTAGTATAACCCGCCCGGGACTAGCGGGAGATGAGCAGTTCTTC.

The chain couples TRBV19 to TRBJ1-1, with 7 positions matching TRBD1. The CDR3 sequence is 16 residues long. The germline CDR1 and CDR2 sequences are LNHDA and SQIVND (reference sequence). V shed 3 bases, J shed 0 bases, and the junction held 7 bases outside the gene matches. DNA of the CDR3: TGTGCCAGTAGTATCGCCAGGGGGTCCATGAACACTGAAGCTTTCTTT. Its protein is CASSIARGSMNTEAFF.

V is TRBV24-1 and J is TRBJ1-2; D gene unclear. The CDR3 has 13 amino acids. Between the trimmed V and J ends, which lost 0 bases and 2 bases, there was a span of 3 bases. CDR1 is KGHDR, CDR2 SFDVKD, per germline. CDR3 region: CATSDLPNYGYTF. The CDR3 bases are TGTGCCACCAGTGATTTGCCGAACTATGGCTACACCTTC.